The clone carrying this TCR beta chain was detected ten times or more. This record belongs to a study of T cells in Graves' hyperthyroidism and ophthalmopathy. The CDR3 is 13 residues long. Trimming took off 2 bases at V and 7 bases at J, with 15 bases between the two ends. In germline, CDR1 is GTSNPN, CDR2 SVGIG (reference sequence). Amplification targeted TCR beta CDR3 regions from RNA transcripts. The TCR CDR3 first-round RT-PCR relied on the HTBI primer set. One entry per CDR3 protein results from TCRdb running MiXCR on the multiplex PCR reads. The data contain about 350,000 distinct CDR3 sequences, 14% of them singletons.

This chain connects TRBV30 to TRBJ2-7, with unresolved D. The clonotype originates from a young woman with Graves' hyperthyroidism. The sample consisted of blood. DNA of the CDR3: TGTGCCTGGAGTCAGGAAGGTGACTTGGAGCAGTACTTC. This codes for CAWSQEGDLEQYF.